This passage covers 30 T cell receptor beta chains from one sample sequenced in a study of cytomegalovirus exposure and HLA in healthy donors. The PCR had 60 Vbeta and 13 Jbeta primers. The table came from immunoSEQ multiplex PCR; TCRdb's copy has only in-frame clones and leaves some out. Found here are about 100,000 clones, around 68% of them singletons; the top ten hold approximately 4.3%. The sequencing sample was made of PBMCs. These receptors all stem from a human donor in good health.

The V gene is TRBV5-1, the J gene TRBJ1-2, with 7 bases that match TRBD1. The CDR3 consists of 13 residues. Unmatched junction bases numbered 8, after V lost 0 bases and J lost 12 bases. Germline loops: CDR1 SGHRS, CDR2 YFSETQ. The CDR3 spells CASSLGQGLGNTF. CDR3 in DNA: TGCGCCAGCAGCTTGGGACAGGGTCTTGGTAACACCTTC.

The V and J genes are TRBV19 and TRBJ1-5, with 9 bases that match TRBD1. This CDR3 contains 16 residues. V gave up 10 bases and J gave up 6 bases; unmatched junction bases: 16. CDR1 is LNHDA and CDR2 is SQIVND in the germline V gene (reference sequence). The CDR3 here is CATQDSGTGKGQPQHF. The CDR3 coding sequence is TGTGCCACCCAAGATTCCGGGACAGGGAAAGGTCAGCCCCAGCATTTT.

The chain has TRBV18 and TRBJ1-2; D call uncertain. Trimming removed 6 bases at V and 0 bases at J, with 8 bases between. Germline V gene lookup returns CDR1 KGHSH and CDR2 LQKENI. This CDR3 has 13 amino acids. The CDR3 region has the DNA TGTGCCAGCTCCACAGCTACTAACTATGGCTACACCTTC. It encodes CASSTATNYGYTF.

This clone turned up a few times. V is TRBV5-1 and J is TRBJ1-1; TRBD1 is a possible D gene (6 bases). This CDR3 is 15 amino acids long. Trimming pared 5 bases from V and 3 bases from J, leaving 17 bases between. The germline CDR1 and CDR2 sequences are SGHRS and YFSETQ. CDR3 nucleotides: TGCGCCAGCAGATCGGGGGGGGCAGAGGACACTGAAGCTTTCTTT. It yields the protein CASRSGGAEDTEAFF.

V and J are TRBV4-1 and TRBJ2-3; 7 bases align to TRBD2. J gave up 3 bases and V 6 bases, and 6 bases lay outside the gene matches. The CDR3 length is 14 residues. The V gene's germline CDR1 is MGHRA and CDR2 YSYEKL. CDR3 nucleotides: TGCGCCAGCAGTTGGGGGGAGGGGACAGATACGCAGTATTTT. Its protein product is CASSWGEGTDTQYF.

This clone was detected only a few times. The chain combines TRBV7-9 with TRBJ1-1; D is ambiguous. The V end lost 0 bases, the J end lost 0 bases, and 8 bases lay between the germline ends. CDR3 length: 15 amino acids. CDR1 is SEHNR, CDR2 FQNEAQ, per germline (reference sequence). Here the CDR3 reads CASSLARGLNTEAFF. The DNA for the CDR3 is TGTGCCAGCAGCTTAGCGCGAGGCCTGAACACTGAAGCTTTCTTT.

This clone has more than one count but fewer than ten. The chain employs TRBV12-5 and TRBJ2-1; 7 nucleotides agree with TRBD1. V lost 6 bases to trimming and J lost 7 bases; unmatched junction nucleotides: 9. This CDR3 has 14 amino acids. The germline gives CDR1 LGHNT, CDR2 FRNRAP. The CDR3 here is CASGLGQEVNEQFF. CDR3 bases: TGTGCTAGTGGACTTGGACAGGAGGTGAATGAGCAGTTCTTC.

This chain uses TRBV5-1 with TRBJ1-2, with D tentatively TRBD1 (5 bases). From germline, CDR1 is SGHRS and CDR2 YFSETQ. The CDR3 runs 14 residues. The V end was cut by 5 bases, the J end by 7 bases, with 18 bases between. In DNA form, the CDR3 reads TGCGCCAGCAGTTTTAAAAGGGGTGACGCTGGCTACACCTTC. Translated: CASSFKRGDAGYTF. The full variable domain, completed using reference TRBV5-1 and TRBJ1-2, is KAGVTQTPRYLIKTRGQQVTLSCSPISGHRSVSWYQQTPGQGLQFLFEYFSETQRNKGNFPGRFSGRQFSNSRSEMNVSTLELGDSALYLCASSFKRGDAGYTFGSGTRLTVV.

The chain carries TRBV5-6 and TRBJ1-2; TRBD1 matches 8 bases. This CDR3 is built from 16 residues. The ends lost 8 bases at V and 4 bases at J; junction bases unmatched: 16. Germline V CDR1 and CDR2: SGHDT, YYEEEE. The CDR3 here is CASQKPGQARPYGYTF. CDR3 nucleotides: TGTGCCAGTCAAAAACCGGGACAGGCTCGACCCTATGGCTACACCTTC.

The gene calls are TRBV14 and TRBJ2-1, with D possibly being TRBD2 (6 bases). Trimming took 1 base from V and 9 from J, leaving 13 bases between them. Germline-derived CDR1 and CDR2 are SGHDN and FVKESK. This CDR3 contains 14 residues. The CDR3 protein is CASSQVGGIGEQFF. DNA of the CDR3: TGTGCCAGCAGCCAAGTAGGAGGGATCGGTGAGCAGTTCTTC.

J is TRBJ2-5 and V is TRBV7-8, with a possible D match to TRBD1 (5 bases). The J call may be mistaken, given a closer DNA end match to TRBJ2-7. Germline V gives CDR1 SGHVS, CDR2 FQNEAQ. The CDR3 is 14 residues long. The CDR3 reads CASSLLAGPYEQYF. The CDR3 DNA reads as TGTGCCAGCAGCTTATTGGCAGGGCCCTACGAGCAGTACTTC.

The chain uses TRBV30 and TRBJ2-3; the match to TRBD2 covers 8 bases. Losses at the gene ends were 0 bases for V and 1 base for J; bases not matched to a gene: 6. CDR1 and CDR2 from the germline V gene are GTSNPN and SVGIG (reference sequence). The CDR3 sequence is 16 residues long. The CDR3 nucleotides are TGTGCCTGGAGTGTCCTTATAGCGGGGCGCACAGATACGCAGTATTTT. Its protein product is CAWSVLIAGRTDTQYF.

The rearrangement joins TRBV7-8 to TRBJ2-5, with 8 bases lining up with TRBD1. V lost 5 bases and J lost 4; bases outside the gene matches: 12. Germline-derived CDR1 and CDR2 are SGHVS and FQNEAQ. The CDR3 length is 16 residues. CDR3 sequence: CASSQYTTGGTETQYF. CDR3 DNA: TGTGCCAGCAGCCAATACACAACAGGGGGGACAGAGACCCAGTACTTC.

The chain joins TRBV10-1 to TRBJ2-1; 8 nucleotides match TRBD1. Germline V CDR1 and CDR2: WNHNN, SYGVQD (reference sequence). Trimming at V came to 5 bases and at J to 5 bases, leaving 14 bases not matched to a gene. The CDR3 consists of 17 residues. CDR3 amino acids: CASSSPRQGPWNNEQFF. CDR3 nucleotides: TGCGCCAGCAGTAGTCCAAGACAGGGGCCTTGGAACAATGAGCAGTTCTTC.

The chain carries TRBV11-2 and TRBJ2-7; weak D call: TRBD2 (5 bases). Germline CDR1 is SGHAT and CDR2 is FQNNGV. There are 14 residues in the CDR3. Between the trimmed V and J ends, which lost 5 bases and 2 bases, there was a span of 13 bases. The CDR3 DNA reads TGTGCCAGCAGCCCTTGGACGGGGACCTACGAGCAGTACTTC. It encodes CASSPWTGTYEQYF.

CDR3 DNA: TGTGCCAGCAGCTTAGTCAGCGGGAGAATCAATGAGCAGTTCTTC. Protein sequence: CASSLVSGRINEQFF. V is TRBV11-1 and J is TRBJ2-1, with 8 bases lining up with TRBD2. The germline V gene has CDR1 SGHAT and CDR2 FQDESV (reference sequence). V dropped 1 base and J dropped 6; count of bases not matched to a gene: 5. The CDR3 is made up of 15 amino acids.

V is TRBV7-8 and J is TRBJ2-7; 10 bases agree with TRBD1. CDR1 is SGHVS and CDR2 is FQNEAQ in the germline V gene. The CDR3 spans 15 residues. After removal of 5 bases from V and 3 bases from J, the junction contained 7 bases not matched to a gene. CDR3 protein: CASSAAGTGVYEQYF. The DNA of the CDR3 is TGTGCCAGCAGCGCAGCCGGGACAGGGGTCTACGAGCAGTACTTC.

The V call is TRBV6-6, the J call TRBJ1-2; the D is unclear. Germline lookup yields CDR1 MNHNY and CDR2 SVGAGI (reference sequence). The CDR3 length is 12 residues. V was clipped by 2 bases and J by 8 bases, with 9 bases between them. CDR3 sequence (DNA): TGTGCCAGCAGTTACCTTGGGCTCGGCTACACCTTC. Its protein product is CASSYLGLGYTF.

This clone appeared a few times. The CDR3 nucleotides read TGTGCCAGCAGCTTGGCCGCGGGAGGGCCCAAAAACATTCAGTACTTC. Translation: CASSLAAGGPKNIQYF. This sequence joins TRBV5-6 and TRBJ2-4, with 9 bases identical to TRBD2. V trimming: 0 bases; J trimming: 2 bases; junction bases outside the gene matches: 3. This CDR3 is 16 amino acids long. The V gene's germline CDR1 is SGHDT and CDR2 YYEEEE.

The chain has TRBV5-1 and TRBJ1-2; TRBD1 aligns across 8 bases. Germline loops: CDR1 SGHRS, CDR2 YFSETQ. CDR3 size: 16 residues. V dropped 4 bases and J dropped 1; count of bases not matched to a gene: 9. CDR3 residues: CASSPLSGGVNYGYTF. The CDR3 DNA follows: TGCGCCAGCAGCCCCCTTTCAGGGGGCGTTAACTATGGCTACACCTTC.

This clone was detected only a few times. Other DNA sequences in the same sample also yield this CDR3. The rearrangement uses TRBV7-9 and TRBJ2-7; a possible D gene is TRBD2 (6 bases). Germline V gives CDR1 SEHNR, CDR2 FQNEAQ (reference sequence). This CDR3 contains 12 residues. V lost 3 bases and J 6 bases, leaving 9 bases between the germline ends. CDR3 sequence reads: CASSLTSGEQYF. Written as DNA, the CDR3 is TGTGCCAGCAGCTTGACTAGTGGCGAGCAGTACTTC.

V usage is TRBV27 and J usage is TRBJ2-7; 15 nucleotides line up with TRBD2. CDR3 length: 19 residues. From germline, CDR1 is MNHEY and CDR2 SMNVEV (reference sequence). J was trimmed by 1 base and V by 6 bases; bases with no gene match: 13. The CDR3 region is CASSPRTSGRVGFSYEQYF. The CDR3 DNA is TGTGCCAGCAGCCCGCGGACTAGCGGGAGGGTTGGGTTTTCCTACGAGCAGTACTTC.

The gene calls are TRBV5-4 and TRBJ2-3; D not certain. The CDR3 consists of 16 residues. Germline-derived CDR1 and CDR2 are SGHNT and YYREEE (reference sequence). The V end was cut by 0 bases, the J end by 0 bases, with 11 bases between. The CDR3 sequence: CASSLGDTPSTDTQYF. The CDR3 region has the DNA TGTGCCAGCAGCTTGGGTGACACCCCTAGCACAGATACGCAGTATTTT.

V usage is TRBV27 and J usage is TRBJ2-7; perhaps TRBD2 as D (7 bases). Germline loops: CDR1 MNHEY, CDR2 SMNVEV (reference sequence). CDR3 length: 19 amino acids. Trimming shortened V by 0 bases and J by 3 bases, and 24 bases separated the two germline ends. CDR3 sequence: CASSLSGASKAGYIYEQYF. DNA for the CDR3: TGTGCCAGCAGTTTATCGGGGGCCTCGAAAGCGGGATATATCTACGAGCAGTACTTC.

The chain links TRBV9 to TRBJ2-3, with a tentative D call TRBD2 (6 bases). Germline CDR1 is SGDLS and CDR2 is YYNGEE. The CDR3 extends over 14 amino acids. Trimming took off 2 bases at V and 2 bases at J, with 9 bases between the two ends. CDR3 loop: CASSVSGTTDTQYF. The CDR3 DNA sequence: TGTGCCAGCAGCGTTAGCGGCACCACAGATACGCAGTATTTT.

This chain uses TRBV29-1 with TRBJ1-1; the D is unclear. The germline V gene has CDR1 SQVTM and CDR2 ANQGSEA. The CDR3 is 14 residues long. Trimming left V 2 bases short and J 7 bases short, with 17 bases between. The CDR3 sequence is CSVEPPRELDEAFF. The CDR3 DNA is TGCAGCGTTGAACCCCCAAGGGAGCTGGATGAAGCTTTCTTT.

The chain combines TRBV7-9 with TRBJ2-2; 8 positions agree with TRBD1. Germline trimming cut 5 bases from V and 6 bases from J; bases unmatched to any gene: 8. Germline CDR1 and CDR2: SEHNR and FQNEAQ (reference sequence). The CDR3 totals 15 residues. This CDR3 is CASSPGQVSPGELFF. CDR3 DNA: TGTGCCAGCAGCCCGGGACAGGTGTCCCCCGGGGAGCTGTTTTTT.

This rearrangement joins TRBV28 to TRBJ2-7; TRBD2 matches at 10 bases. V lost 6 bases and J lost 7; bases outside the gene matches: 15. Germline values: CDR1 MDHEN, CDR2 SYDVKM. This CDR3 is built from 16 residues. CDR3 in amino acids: CASSGAGGGLLGEQYF. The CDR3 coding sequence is TGTGCCAGCAGCGGAGCGGGGGGGGGTCTTCTTGGAGAGCAGTACTTC.

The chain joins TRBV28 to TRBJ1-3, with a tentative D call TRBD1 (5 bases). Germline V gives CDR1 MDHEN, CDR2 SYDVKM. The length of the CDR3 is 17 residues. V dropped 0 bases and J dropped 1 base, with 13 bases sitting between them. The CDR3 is CASSLWGQGFSGNTIYF. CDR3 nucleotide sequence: TGTGCCAGCAGTTTATGGGGGCAGGGATTTTCTGGAAACACCATATATTTT.

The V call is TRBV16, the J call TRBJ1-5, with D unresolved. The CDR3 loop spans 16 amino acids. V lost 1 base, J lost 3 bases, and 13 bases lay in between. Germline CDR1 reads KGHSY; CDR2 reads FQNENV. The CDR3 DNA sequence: TGTGCCAGCAGCCAATTTGGCCCAAACCCCAATCAGCCCCAGCATTTT. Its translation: CASSQFGPNPNQPQHF.